This TCR beta chain originates from a study of blood T cell repertoires in COVID-19. Overall study context: The United States, Italy and Spain supplied acute and convalescent COVID-19 samples.

Sequenced by immunoSEQ multiplex PCR; TCRdb stores in-frame clones only, minus some. The data show 300,000 to 400,000 clones, 90% to 95% seen once. CDR3 length equals 14 residues. Losses at the gene ends were 6 bases for V and 8 bases for J; bases not matched to a gene: 6. CDR1 SNHLY and CDR2 FYNNEI come from the germline V gene. This TCR was recovered from a woman in her late teens or twenties who had recovered from COVID-19. The sample comprised peripheral blood. This chain joins TRBV2 and TRBJ2-1; 11 nucleotides align to TRBD2. The CDR3, as DNA: TGTGCCAGCAGGCCTCCGGGACTAGCGGATGAGCAGTTCTTC. Residues: CASRPPGLADEQFF.